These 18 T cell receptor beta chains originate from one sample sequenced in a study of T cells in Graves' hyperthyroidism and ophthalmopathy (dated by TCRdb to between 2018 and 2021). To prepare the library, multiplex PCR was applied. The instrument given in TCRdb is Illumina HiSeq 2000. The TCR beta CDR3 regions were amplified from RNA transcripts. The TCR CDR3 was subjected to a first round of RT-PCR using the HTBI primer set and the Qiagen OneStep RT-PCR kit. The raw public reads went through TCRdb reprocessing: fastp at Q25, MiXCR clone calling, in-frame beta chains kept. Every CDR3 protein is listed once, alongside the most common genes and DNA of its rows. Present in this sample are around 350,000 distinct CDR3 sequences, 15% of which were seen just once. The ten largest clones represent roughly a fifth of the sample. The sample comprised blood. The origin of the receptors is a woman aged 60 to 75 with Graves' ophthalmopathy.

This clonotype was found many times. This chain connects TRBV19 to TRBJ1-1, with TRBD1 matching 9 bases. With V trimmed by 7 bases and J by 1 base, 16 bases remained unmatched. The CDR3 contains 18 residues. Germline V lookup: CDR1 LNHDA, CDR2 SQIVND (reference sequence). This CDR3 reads CASINLARTGAKNTEAFF. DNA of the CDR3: TGTGCCAGTATTAATCTTGCCAGGACAGGGGCGAAGAACACTGAAGCTTTCTTT. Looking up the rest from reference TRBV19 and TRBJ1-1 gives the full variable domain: DGGITQSPKYLFRKEGQNVTLSCEQNLNHDAMYWYRQDPGQGLRLIYYSQIVNDFQKGDIAEGYSVSREKKESFPLTVTSAQKNPTAFYLCASINLARTGAKNTEAFFGQGTRLTVV.

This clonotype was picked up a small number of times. The CDR3, as DNA: TGTGCCAGCAGCTCACTAGCGGGAGGGCCTCCGTTCTTC. Translation: CASSSLAGGPPFF. The chain is built from TRBV7-3 and TRBJ2-1, with 13 bases lining up with TRBD2. CDR3 length: 13 amino acids. Germline V gene data show CDR1 as SGHTA and CDR2 as FQGTGA. V shed 4 bases, J shed 15 bases, and the junction held 6 bases outside the gene matches.

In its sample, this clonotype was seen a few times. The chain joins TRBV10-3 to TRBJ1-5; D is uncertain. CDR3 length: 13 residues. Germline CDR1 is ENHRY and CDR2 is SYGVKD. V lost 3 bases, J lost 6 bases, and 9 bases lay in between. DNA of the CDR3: TGTGCCATCAGTGAAGGTTTAAGTCAGCCCCAGCATTTT. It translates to CAISEGLSQPQHF.

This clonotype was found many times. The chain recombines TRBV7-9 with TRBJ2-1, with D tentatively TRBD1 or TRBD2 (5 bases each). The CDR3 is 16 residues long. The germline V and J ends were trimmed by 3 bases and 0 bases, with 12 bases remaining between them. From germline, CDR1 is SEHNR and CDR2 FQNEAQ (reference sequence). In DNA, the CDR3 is TGTGCCAGCAGCTTGGGACCCGCCTTCTCCTACAATGAGCAGTTCTTC. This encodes CASSLGPAFSYNEQFF.

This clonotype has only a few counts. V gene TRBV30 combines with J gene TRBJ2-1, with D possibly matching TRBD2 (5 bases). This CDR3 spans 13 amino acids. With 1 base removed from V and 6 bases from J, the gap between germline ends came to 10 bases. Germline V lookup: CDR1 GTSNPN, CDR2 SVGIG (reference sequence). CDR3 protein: CAWSGRDRNEQFF. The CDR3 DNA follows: TGTGCCTGGAGTGGCCGGGATCGCAATGAGCAGTTCTTC.

CDR3 bases: TGTGCCAGCAGCCCCTGGACAGGGCCTTCCCCACTAGCCAAAAACATTCAGTACTTC. It specifies CASSPWTGPSPLAKNIQYF. The chain joins TRBV7-3 to TRBJ2-4; 8 positions agree with TRBD1. This CDR3 has 19 residues. Germline lookup yields CDR1 SGHTA and CDR2 FQGTGA. The J segment lost 0 bases and the V segment lost 5 bases, leaving 15 bases of the junction unmatched.

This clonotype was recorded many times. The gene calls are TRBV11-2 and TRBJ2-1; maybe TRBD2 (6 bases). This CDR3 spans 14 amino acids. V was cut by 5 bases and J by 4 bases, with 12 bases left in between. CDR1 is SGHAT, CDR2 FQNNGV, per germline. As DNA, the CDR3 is TGTGCCAGCAGCCCCTACGCGGGATACAATGAGCAGTTCTTC. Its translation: CASSPYAGYNEQFF.

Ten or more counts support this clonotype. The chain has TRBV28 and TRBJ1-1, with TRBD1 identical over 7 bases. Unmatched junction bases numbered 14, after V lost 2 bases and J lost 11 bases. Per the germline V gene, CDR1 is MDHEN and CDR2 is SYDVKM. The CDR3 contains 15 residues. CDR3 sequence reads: CASSLRQGGWLDAFF. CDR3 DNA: TGTGCCAGCAGTTTACGGCAGGGGGGGTGGTTAGATGCTTTCTTT.

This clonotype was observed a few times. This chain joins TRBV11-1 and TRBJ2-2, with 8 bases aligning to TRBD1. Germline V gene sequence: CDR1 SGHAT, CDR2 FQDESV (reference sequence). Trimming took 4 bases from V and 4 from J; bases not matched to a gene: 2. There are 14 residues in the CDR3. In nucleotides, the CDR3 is TGTGCCAGCAGCTGGGGGACAGGCACCGGGGAGCTGTTTTTT. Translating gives CASSWGTGTGELFF.

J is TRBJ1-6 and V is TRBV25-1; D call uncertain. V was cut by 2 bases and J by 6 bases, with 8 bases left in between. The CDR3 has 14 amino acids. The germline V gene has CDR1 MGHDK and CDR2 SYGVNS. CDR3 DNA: TGTGCCAGCAGTGAAGTGGGCCTTAATTCACCCCTCCACTTT. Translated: CASSEVGLNSPLHF.

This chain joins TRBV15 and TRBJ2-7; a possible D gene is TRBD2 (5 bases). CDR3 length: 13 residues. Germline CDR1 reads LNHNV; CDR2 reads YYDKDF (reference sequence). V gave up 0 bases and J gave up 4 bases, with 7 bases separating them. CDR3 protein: CATSRDSGYEQYF. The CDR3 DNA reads TGTGCCACCAGCAGAGATTCGGGATACGAGCAGTACTTC.

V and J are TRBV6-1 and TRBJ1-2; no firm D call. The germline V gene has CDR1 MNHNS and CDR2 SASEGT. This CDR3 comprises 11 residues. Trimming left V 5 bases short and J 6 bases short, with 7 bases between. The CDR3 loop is CASSPLDGYTF. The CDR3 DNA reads TGTGCCAGCAGTCCCCTGGATGGCTACACCTTC.

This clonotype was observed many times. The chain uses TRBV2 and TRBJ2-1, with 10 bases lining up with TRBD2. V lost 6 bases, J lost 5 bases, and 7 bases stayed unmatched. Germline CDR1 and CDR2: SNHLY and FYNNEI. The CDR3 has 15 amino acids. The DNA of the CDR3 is TGTGCCAGCAGGCCCGGGACTAGCGCGAACAATGAGCAGTTCTTC. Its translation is CASRPGTSANNEQFF.

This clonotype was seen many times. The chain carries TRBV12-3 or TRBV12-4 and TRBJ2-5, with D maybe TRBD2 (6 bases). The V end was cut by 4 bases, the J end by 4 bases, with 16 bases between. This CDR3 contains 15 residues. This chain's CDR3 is CASSSGGVRAETQYF. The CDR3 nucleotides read TGTGCCAGCAGTTCAGGCGGGGTCCGGGCAGAGACCCAGTACTTC.

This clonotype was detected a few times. CDR3 nucleotides: TGTGCCAGCAGTGTAGGCAGGGCCTACGAGCAGTACTTC. As protein: CASSVGRAYEQYF. The V gene is TRBV12-3 or TRBV12-4, the J gene TRBJ2-7; perhaps TRBD1 as D (5 bases). The V and J ends lost 5 bases and 2 bases respectively, with 10 bases between them. This CDR3 has 13 amino acids.

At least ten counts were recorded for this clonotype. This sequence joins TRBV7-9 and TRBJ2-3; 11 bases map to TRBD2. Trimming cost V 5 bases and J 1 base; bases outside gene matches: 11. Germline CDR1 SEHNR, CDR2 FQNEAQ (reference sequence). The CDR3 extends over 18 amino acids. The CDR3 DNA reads TGTGCCAGCAGCCCTGTAGCGGGAGGGCCGTTCGGCACAGATACGCAGTATTTT. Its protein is CASSPVAGGPFGTDTQYF.

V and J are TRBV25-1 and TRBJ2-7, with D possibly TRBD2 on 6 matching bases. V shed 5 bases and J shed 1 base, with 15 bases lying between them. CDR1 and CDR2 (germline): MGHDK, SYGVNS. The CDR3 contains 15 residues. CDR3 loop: CASSRDSLGSYEQYF. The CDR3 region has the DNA TGTGCCAGCAGTAGGGACTCTCTAGGGTCCTACGAGCAGTACTTC.

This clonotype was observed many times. The CDR3 region has the DNA TGTGCCAGCAGCCTAGAGGGGGGCACCAACTATGGCTACACCTTC. Its translation is CASSLEGGTNYGYTF. The genes are TRBV6-1 and TRBJ1-2, with D perhaps matching TRBD1 (6 bases). This CDR3 has 15 amino acids. Germline V gene sequence: CDR1 MNHNS, CDR2 SASEGT. V was clipped by 6 bases and J by 2 bases, with 16 bases between them.